Below are 21 T cell receptor beta chains sequenced from a single sample in a study of CD8 T cells in Susac syndrome. After extraction with the RNeasy kit, roughly 0.45 to 1 ug of the RNA was reverse transcribed using random hexamers. TCRdb used MiXCR to reprocess the immunoSEQ multiplex PCR reads, holding one entry per CDR3 protein. The table shows 80,000 or so distinct CDR3 sequences, with 93% occurring only once. The sample taken for sequencing was CD4+ T cells from PBMCs. These receptor sequences come from a human donor with Susac syndrome.

The chain couples TRBV14 to TRBJ1-2; D not resolved. This CDR3 has 13 residues. V was pared by 4 bases and J by 4 bases, with 10 bases between. CDR1 and CDR2 (germline): SGHDN, FVKESK. This CDR3 is CASSPIRSYGYTF. DNA of the CDR3: TGTGCCAGCAGCCCTATAAGGTCCTATGGCTACACCTTC.

The chain carries TRBV6-6 and TRBJ2-5; unclear D gene. Trimming stripped 4 bases from V and 5 bases from J, with 14 bases between. This CDR3 is 14 amino acids long. The germline V gene encodes CDR1 MNHNY and CDR2 SVGAGI (reference sequence). The CDR3 nucleotides are TGTGCCAGCAGTTTCATCGCCCTTTCGGAGACCCAGTACTTC. Translated: CASSFIALSETQYF.

The chain recombines TRBV5-1 with TRBJ2-3, with no clear D. The CDR3 contains 14 residues. V lost 2 bases to trimming and J lost 2 bases, with 9 bases between them. The germline gives CDR1 SGHRS, CDR2 YFSETQ. In nucleotides, the CDR3 is TGCGCCAGCAGCTTTCTAGAGTCCACAGATACGCAGTATTTT. Translated: CASSFLESTDTQYF.

This chain links TRBV7-9 with TRBJ1-1; 7 nucleotides align to TRBD1. This CDR3 has 15 amino acids. CDR1 and CDR2 from the germline V gene are SEHNR and FQNEAQ (reference sequence). Trimming removed 0 bases from V and 7 bases from J; junction bases left unmatched: 8. The CDR3 reads CASSLALGGTNEAFF. In DNA form, the CDR3 reads TGTGCCAGCAGCTTAGCGCTAGGGGGCACAAATGAAGCTTTCTTT.

The chain couples TRBV19 to TRBJ2-3, with D tentatively TRBD1 or TRBD2 (5 bases each). The CDR3 is 13 amino acids. The V end lost 4 bases, the J end lost 4 bases, and 9 bases lay between the germline ends. Per the germline V gene, CDR1 is LNHDA and CDR2 is SQIVND (reference sequence). CDR3 sequence: CASSTQGADTQYF. The CDR3 nucleotides read TGTGCCAGTAGTACCCAGGGAGCAGATACGCAGTATTTT.

The V gene is TRBV20-1, the J gene TRBJ1-2, with TRBD1 matching 7 bases. This CDR3 is 14 amino acids long. The V segment lost 0 bases and the J segment 2 bases; nucleotides outside the gene matches: 3. The germline V gene encodes CDR1 DFQATT and CDR2 SNEGSKA (reference sequence). As DNA, the CDR3 is TGCAGTGCTAGAGATACACAGGGGAACTATGGCTACACCTTC. Protein product: CSARDTQGNYGYTF.

This chain uses TRBV18 with TRBJ2-7, with D perhaps TRBD1 (6 bases). Trimming shortened V by 2 bases and J by 0 bases, and 8 bases separated the two germline ends. The CDR3 is made up of 14 amino acids. CDR1 KGHSH and CDR2 LQKENI come from the germline V gene. The CDR3 loop is CASSPDRTSYEQYF. For the CDR3, the DNA is TGTGCCAGCTCACCAGACAGGACCTCCTACGAGCAGTACTTC.

This rearrangement joins TRBV6-6 to TRBJ2-7; D is undetermined. The CDR3 runs to 16 residues. Trimming stripped 2 bases from V and 4 bases from J, with 18 bases between. Germline lookup yields CDR1 MNHNY and CDR2 SVGAGI (reference sequence). The CDR3 DNA is TGTGCCAGCAGTTACCCGCGCTCGGGTCTTCCTTACGAGCAGTACTTC. Residues: CASSYPRSGLPYEQYF.

This chain connects TRBV5-6 to TRBJ1-2; tentatively, D is TRBD1 (5 bases). Germline values: CDR1 SGHDT, CDR2 YYEEEE. V was cut by 3 bases and J by 11 bases, with 17 bases left in between. The CDR3 runs to 13 residues. CDR3 protein: CASSWGSGPGYTF. In DNA form, the CDR3 reads TGTGCCAGCAGCTGGGGGTCAGGGCCTGGGTACACCTTC. The complete variable domain, with remaining parts taken from reference TRBV5-6 and TRBJ1-2, reads DAGVTQSPTHLIKTRGQQVTLRCSPKSGHDTVSWYQQALGQGPQFIFQYYEEEERQRGNFPDRFSGHQFPNYSSELNVNALLLGDSALYLCASSWGSGPGYTFGSGTRLTVV.

This clonotype has only one observation. The J gene is TRBJ1-4, the V gene TRBV7-2; D is uncertain. The V and J ends lost 5 bases and 7 bases respectively, with 5 bases between them. CDR3 length equals 11 residues. Germline CDR1 and CDR2: SGHTA and FQGNSA. CDR3 bases: TGTGCCAGCAGCCCCGGTGAAAAACTGTTTTTT. Its protein is CASSPGEKLFF.

The V call is TRBV20-1, the J call TRBJ1-5, with no clear D. The germline CDR1 and CDR2 sequences are DFQATT and SNEGSKA (reference sequence). There are 9 residues in the CDR3. The CDR3 spells CISNQPQHF. The CDR3 coding sequence is TGCATCAGCAATCAGCCCCAGCATTTT.

The gene calls are TRBV28 and TRBJ1-3; D uncertain. CDR1 MDHEN and CDR2 SYDVKM come from the germline V gene. The ends were cut back, 8 bases at V and 0 bases at J, with 2 bases in the middle. This CDR3 region has 11 residues. CDR3 amino acids: CASHSGNTIYF. In DNA, the CDR3 is TGTGCCAGCCACTCTGGAAACACCATATATTTT. Full variable domain (rest looked up from reference TRBV28 and TRBJ1-3): DVKVTQSSRYLVKRTGEKVFLECVQDMDHENMFWYRQDPGLGLRLIYFSYDVKMKEKGDIPEGYSVSREKKERFSLILESASTNQTSMYLCASHSGNTIYFGEGSWLTVV.

This chain connects TRBV2 to TRBJ2-3, with 14 positions matching TRBD2. Germline assignment: CDR1 SNHLY and CDR2 FYNNEI. J was trimmed by 4 bases and V by 5 bases; bases with no gene match: 8. This CDR3 spans 17 amino acids. In DNA, the CDR3 is TGTGCCAGCAGTCCGCGACTAGCGGGAGGGCCGCCAGATACGCAGTATTTT. Its translation is CASSPRLAGGPPDTQYF.

This chain uses TRBV20-1 with TRBJ1-1, with D perhaps TRBD1 (5 bases). Germline V gene data show CDR1 as DFQATT and CDR2 as SNEGSKA (reference sequence). V was shortened by 2 bases and J by 2 bases, with 15 bases between the two germline ends. This CDR3 has 15 residues. The CDR3 region is CSARPQGLGNTEAFF. The CDR3 DNA reads as TGCAGTGCTAGACCTCAGGGATTGGGTAACACTGAAGCTTTCTTT.

The rearrangement uses TRBV6-5 and TRBJ2-3; D might be TRBD1 (6 bases). Germline-derived CDR1 and CDR2 are MNHEY and SVGAGI. The V gene lost 2 bases and the J gene lost 0 bases, with 15 bases spanning the gap. This CDR3 comprises 17 residues. The CDR3 loop is CASSYLKTGRSTDTQYF. As DNA, the CDR3 is TGTGCCAGCAGTTACCTCAAAACAGGGAGAAGCACAGATACGCAGTATTTT.

The J gene is TRBJ2-6, the V gene TRBV19; TRBD2 matches 8 bases. Germline CDR1 and CDR2: LNHDA and SQIVND (reference sequence). The CDR3 runs 18 residues. With 4 bases clipped from V and 1 base from J, the junction kept 9 bases outside the gene matches. The CDR3 DNA follows: TGTGCCAGTAGTACCAAGCGGGAGAAAATATCTGGGGCCAACGTCCTGACTTTC. Amino acids: CASSTKREKISGANVLTF.

The rearrangement joins TRBV9 to TRBJ2-3; tentatively, D is TRBD2 (5 bases). Germline CDR1 and CDR2: SGDLS and YYNGEE. The CDR3 is 12 residues long. V was pared by 1 base and J by 9 bases, with 9 bases between. As DNA, the CDR3 is TGTGCCAGCAGCGTACTCCCGGGGACGCAGTATTTT. Encoded protein: CASSVLPGTQYF.

The DNA for the CDR3 is TGTGCCAGCAGCTTAGTAGGCGAGCAGTACTTC. Translation gives CASSLVGEQYF. The chain recombines TRBV7-2 with TRBJ2-7; D unclear. The V gene's germline CDR1 is SGHTA and CDR2 FQGNSA. V was cut by 1 base and J by 6 bases, with 4 bases left in between. The CDR3 loop spans 11 amino acids.

The chain recombines TRBV7-9 with TRBJ2-1; 9 nucleotides agree with TRBD2. Germline-derived CDR1 and CDR2 are SEHNR and FQNEAQ (reference sequence). This CDR3 region has 19 residues. Unmatched junction bases numbered 14, after V lost 5 bases and J lost 0 bases. The CDR3 bases are TGTGCCAGCAGCCCCCCCGTAATCGGCGGGAGGGTCTCCTACAATGAGCAGTTCTTC. Translating it yields CASSPPVIGGRVSYNEQFF.

DNA of the CDR3: TGTGCCAGCAGAGAGACAGGGGGCGTCTACAATGAGCAGTTCTTC. Translating gives CASRETGGVYNEQFF. The chain uses TRBV9 and TRBJ2-1; 10 bases line up with TRBD1. The V and J ends lost 5 bases and 3 bases, in that order; junction bases with no gene match: 5. The CDR3 runs to 15 residues. CDR1 and CDR2 (germline): SGDLS, YYNGEE. Looking up the rest from reference TRBV9 and TRBJ2-1 gives the full variable domain: DSGVTQTPKHLITATGQRVTLRCSPRSGDLSVYWYQQSLDQGLQFLIQYYNGEERAKGNILERFSAQQFPDLHSELNLSSLELGDSALYFCASRETGGVYNEQFFGPGTRLTVL.

The table lists this clonotype with a count of one. V gene TRBV28 combines with J gene TRBJ2-2, with D unresolved. Germline CDR1 MDHEN, CDR2 SYDVKM. Trimming pared 5 bases from V and 5 bases from J, leaving 6 bases between. The CDR3 sequence is 12 residues long. The CDR3 loop is CASSRSTGELFF. Written as DNA, the CDR3 is TGTGCCAGCAGTCGAAGTACCGGGGAGCTGTTTTTT.